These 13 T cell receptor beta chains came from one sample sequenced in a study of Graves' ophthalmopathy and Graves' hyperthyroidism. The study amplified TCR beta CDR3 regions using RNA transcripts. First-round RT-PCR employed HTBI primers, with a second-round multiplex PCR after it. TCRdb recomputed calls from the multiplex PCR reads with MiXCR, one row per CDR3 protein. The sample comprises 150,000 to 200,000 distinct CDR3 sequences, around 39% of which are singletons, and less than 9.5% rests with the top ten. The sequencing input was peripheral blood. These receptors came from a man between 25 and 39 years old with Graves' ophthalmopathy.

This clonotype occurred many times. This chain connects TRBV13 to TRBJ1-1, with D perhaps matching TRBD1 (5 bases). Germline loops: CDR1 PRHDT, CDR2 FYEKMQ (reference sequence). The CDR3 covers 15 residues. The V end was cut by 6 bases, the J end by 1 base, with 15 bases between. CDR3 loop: CASRKTVGRNTEAFF. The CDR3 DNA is TGTGCCAGCAGAAAGACAGTGGGTCGGAACACTGAAGCTTTCTTT.

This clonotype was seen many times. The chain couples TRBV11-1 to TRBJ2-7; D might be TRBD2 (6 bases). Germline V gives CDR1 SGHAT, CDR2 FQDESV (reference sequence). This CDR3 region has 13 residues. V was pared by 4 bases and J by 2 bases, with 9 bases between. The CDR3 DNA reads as TGTGCCAGCAGCTGGGCGGGGACCTACGAGCAGTACTTC. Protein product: CASSWAGTYEQYF.

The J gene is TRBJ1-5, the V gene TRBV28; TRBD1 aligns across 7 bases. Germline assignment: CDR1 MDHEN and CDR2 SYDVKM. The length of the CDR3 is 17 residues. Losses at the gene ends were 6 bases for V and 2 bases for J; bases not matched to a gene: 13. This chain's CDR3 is CASSPGGDRDGNQPQHF. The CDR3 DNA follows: TGTGCCAGCAGCCCAGGGGGGGATAGGGATGGCAATCAGCCCCAGCATTTT.

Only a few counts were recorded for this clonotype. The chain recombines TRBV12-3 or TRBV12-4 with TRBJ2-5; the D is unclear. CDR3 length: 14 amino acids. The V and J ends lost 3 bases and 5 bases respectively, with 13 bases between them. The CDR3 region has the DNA TGTGCCAGCAGTTTTGGGAATCATGGTGAGACCCAGTACTTC. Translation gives CASSFGNHGETQYF.

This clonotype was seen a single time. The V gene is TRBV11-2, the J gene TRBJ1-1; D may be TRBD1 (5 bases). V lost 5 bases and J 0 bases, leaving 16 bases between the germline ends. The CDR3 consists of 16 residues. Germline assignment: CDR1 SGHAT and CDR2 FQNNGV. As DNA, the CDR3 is TGTGCCAGCAGCCCCCGGGGCGCCTTGATGAACACTGAAGCTTTCTTT. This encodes CASSPRGALMNTEAFF.

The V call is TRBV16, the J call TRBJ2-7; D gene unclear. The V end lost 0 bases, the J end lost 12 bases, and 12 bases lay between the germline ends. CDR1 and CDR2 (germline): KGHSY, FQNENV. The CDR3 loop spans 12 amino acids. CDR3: CASSQSNSPRYF. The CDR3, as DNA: TGTGCCAGCAGCCAATCGAACTCGCCAAGGTACTTC.

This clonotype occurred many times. The DNA of the CDR3 is TGTGCCAGCACCTCGGGAGTAGCGGTTACCACGGAGACCCAGTACTTC. Its protein product is CASTSGVAVTTETQYF. The chain is built from TRBV7-8 and TRBJ2-5, with a weak D call TRBD2 (6 bases). There are 16 residues in the CDR3. Between the trimmed V and J ends, which lost 7 bases and 5 bases, there was a span of 23 bases. The germline gives CDR1 SGHVS, CDR2 FQNEAQ.

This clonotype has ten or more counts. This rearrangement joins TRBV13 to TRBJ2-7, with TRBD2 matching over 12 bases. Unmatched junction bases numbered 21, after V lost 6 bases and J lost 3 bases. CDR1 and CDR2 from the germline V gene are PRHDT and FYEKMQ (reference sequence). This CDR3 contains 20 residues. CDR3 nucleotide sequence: TGTGCCAGCAGGCATAGAGCCGGACTAGCGGGAATTGCCTCCTACTACGAGCAGTACTTC. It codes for CASRHRAGLAGIASYYEQYF.

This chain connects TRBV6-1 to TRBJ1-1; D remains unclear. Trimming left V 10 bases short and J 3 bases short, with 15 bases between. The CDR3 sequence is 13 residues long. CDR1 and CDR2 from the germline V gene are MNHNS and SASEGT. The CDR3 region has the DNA TGTGCCACCCTGTGGGTTCGGGACACTGAAGCTTTCTTT. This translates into CATLWVRDTEAFF.

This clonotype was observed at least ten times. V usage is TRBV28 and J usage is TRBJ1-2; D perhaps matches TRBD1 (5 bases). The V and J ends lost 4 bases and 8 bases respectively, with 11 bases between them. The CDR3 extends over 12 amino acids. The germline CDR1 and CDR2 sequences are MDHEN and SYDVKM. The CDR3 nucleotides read TGTGCCAGCAGTTCCCACGGGGGGGGCTACACCTTC. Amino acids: CASSSHGGGYTF.

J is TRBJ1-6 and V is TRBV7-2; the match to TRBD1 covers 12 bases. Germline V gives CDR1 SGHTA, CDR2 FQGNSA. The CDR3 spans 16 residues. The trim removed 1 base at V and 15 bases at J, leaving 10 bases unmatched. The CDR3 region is CASSLGDRGQYVHLHF. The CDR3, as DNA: TGTGCCAGCAGCTTAGGGGACAGGGGGCAATACGTGCACCTCCACTTT.

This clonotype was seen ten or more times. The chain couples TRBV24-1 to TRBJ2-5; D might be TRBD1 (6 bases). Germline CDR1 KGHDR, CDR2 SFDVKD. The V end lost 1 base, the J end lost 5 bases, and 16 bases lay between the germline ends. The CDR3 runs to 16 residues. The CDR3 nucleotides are TGTGCCACCAGTGATTTTGGTTCAGGGGTAGGGGAGACCCAGTACTTC. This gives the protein CATSDFGSGVGETQYF.

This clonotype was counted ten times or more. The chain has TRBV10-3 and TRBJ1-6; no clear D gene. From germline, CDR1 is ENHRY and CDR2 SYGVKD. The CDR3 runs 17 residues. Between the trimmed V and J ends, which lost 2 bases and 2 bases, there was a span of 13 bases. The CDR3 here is CAISEGGDGPYNSPLHF. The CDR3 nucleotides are TGTGCCATCAGTGAGGGAGGAGATGGACCCTATAATTCACCCCTCCACTTT.